Following are 11 T cell receptor beta chains from one sample sequenced in a study of post-analysis software for immune sequencing data. Built from TCR beta cDNA, the libraries had unique molecular identifiers in them. TCRdb re-called the PCR reads through MiXCR, storing one row per CDR3 protein. The sample consists of 380,000 or so distinct CDR3 sequences, roughly 38% of them appearing once. Their cognate antigens are unknown. Study-level findings and limits: When patients were compared with controls, 4 or 5 TRBV segments were more frequent, TRBV5-6, TRBV5-1 and TRBV20-1 among them.

Sequencing was carried out using blood. The receptors shown here come from a girl aged 5-17 years with multiple sclerosis.

The chain joins TRBV9 to TRBJ1-4; maybe TRBD1 (6 bases). Germline V gene lookup returns CDR1 SGDLS and CDR2 YYNGEE. This CDR3 spans 15 amino acids. V lost 0 bases and J 7 bases, leaving 13 bases between the germline ends. The CDR3 DNA reads as TGTGCCAGCAGCGTAGGATGGGGGCAGAGTGAAAAACTGTTTTTT. Protein: CASSVGWGQSEKLFF. Full variable domain (missing parts from reference TRBV9 and TRBJ1-4): DSGVTQTPKHLITATGQRVTLRCSPRSGDLSVYWYQQSLDQGLQFLIQYYNGEERAKGNILERFSAQQFPDLHSELNLSSLELGDSALYFCASSVGWGQSEKLFFGSGTQLSVL.

The CDR3: CASSPTRFLTDTQYF. CDR3 DNA sequence: TGTGCCAGCAGCCCGACCAGGTTCCTCACAGATACGCAGTATTTT. This chain joins TRBV7-9 and TRBJ2-3; D remains ambiguous. Trimming took 5 bases from V and 2 from J, leaving 14 bases between them. Germline V CDR1 and CDR2: SEHNR, FQNEAQ (reference sequence). This CDR3 has 15 amino acids.

The J gene is TRBJ2-5, the V gene TRBV4-1; D is tentatively TRBD1 or TRBD2 (6 bases each). Trimming stripped 3 bases from V and 5 bases from J, with 19 bases between. The CDR3 extends over 16 amino acids. Per germline, CDR1 MGHRA and CDR2 YSYEKL. CDR3 nucleotide sequence: TGCGCCAGCAGCCAGGGGGGCCGGGGAAAGTTCGAGACCCAGTACTTC. Translation gives CASSQGGRGKFETQYF.

The CDR3 DNA follows: TGCAGCGCTCAGACAGGTTCCTACAATGAGCAGTTCTTC. This codes for CSAQTGSYNEQFF. This chain joins TRBV29-1 and TRBJ2-1, with D possibly TRBD1 on 6 matching bases. V was shortened by 7 bases and J by 1 base, with 11 bases between the two germline ends. The CDR3 sequence is 13 residues long. The germline V gene has CDR1 SQVTM and CDR2 ANQGSEA.

V and J are TRBV15 and TRBJ2-1; D is unclear. CDR3 length equals 17 residues. V was cut by 1 base and J by 6 bases, with 19 bases left in between. The germline V gene has CDR1 LNHNV and CDR2 YYDKDF (reference sequence). In DNA, the CDR3 is TGTGCCACCAGCAGAGCTACCGTGTCCATCGCCAGCAATGAGCAGTTCTTC. It yields the protein CATSRATVSIASNEQFF.

V usage is TRBV5-1 and J usage is TRBJ1-6; TRBD1 matches at 7 bases. Trimming took 2 bases from V and 10 from J; bases not matched to a gene: 3. The CDR3 is 13 amino acids. Germline CDR1 SGHRS, CDR2 YFSETQ. Here the CDR3 DNA reads TGCGCCAGCAGCTTTCAGGGGGAATCACCCCTCCACTTT. It encodes CASSFQGESPLHF.

The chain joins TRBV4-3 to TRBJ2-2, with D uncertain. Trimming pared 0 bases from V and 5 bases from J, leaving 7 bases between. The CDR3 length is 14 residues. Per the germline V gene, CDR1 is LGHNA and CDR2 is YSLEER. CDR3 DNA sequence: TGCGCCAGCAGCCAAGATCCCGCTACCGGGGAGCTGTTTTTT. As protein: CASSQDPATGELFF.

The chain combines TRBV20-1 with TRBJ1-1; no firm D call. V was shortened by 1 base and J by 7 bases, with 4 bases between the two germline ends. This CDR3 spans 10 amino acids. CDR1 and CDR2 from the germline V gene are DFQATT and SNEGSKA (reference sequence). This chain's CDR3 is CSARVVEAFF. In DNA form, the CDR3 reads TGCAGTGCTAGAGTTGTTGAAGCTTTCTTT.

Worth noting for this clonotype: The CDR3 does not end in the conserved phenylalanine or tryptophan, so this is likely a read error. The rearrangement links TRBV9 to TRBJ2-1, with a tentative D call TRBD1 (6 bases). V lost 0 bases, J lost 6 bases, and 19 bases lay in between. Germline CDR1 SGDLS, CDR2 YYNGEE. The CDR3 runs to 17 residues. In DNA, the CDR3 is TGTGCCAGCAGCGTAGTAGAGGGCAGGGGTTTCGGCAATGAGCAGTTCGTC. Protein: CASSVVEGRGFGNEQFV.

This clonotype came up once. One base away lies a much larger clone, so this may be a sequencing read error. This chain connects TRBV20-1 to TRBJ1-5; the D is unclear. This CDR3 region has 16 residues. CDR1 DFQATT and CDR2 SNEGSKA come from the germline V gene (reference sequence). This chain's CDR3 is CNAHESFWAVNQPQHF. The CDR3 DNA reads TGCAATGCTCATGAGTCTTTCTGGGCAGTCAATCAGCCCCAGCATTTT.

This clonotype has a handful of counts. The rearrangement joins TRBV7-3 to TRBJ2-3; D not resolved. Germline CDR1 SGHTA, CDR2 FQGTGA. V was shortened by 6 bases and J by 8 bases, with 15 bases between the two germline ends. The CDR3 has 13 residues. The CDR3 nucleotides are TGTGCCAGCAGTAATATCCTCGGAGCTACGCAGTATTTT. Its protein product is CASSNILGATQYF.